The following is a T cell receptor (beta chain) sequence with its context. Profiled with immunoSEQ multiplex PCR; TCRdb holds only in-frame clones, not every one. The table includes around 90,000 clones, 90% to 95% detected once. These data originate in a study of technical replicates of blood from a few donors. Germline V gene sequence: CDR1 SNHLY, CDR2 FYNNEI. This CDR3 has 13 residues. Trimming shortened V by 6 bases and J by 0 bases, and 9 bases separated the two germline ends. The chain couples TRBV2 to TRBJ2-7, with D tentatively TRBD1 (6 bases). Sequenced input: T cells isolated from PBMCs. This TCR derives from a human donor in good health. CDR3 coding DNA: TGTGCCAGCAGGGAGACAGGCTCCTACGAGCAGTACTTC. Amino acids: CASRETGSYEQYF.